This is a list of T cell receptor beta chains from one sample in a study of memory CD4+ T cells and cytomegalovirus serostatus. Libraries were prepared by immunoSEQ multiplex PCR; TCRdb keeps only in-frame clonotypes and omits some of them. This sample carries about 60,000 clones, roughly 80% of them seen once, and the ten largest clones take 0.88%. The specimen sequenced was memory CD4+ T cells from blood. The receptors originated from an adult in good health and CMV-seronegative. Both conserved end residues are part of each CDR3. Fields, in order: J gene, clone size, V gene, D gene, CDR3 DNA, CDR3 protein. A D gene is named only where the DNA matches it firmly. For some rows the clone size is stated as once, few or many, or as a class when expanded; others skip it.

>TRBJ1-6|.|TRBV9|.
TGTGCCAGCAGCCCCTCGGGGGTGAATTCACCCCTCCACTTT
CASSPSGVNSPLHF
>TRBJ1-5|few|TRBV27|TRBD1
TGTGCCAGCAGTTTAAGGGGGCAGGGGAGAATGGGTCAGCCCCAGCATTTT
CASSLRGQGRMGQPQHF
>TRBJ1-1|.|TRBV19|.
TGTGCCAGTAGTTGGAACACTGAAGCTTTCTTT
CASSWNTEAFF
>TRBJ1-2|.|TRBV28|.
TGTGCCAGTGAGGGTTCTAACTATGGCTACACCTTC
CASEGSNYGYTF
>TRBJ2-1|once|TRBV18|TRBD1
TGTGCCAGCTCACCACTAGCAGGGGGCGACTACAATGAGCAGTTCTTC
CASSPLAGGDYNEQFF
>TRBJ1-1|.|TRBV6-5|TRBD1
TGTGCCAGCAGTACAAACAGGGGAAGGACTGAAGCTTTCTTT
CASSTNRGRTEAFF
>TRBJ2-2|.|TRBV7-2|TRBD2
TGTGCCAGCAGCTTTAGTGGAGCGGGATCCGGGGAGCTGTTTTTT
CASSFSGAGSGELFF
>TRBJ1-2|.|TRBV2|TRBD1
TGTGCCAGCAGTGAACAGGGGGCAAACTATGGCTACACCTTC
CASSEQGANYGYTF
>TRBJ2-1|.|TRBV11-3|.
TGTGCCAGCAGCTTAGCTGGTAGGGAGCAGTTCTTC
CASSLAGREQFF
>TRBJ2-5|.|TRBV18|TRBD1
TGTGCCAGCTCACTACTTTCGCAGGGGGCGAGGCGAGAGACCCAGTACTTC
CASSLLSQGARRETQYF
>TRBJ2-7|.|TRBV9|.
TGTGCCAGCAGCGTAGGAATAGCGACTACTTCCTACGAGCAGTACTTC
CASSVGIATTSYEQYF
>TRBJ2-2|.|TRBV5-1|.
TGCGCCAGCAGCTCGACTCCGGGAAAAAACACCGGGGAGCTGTTTTTT
CASSSTPGKNTGELFF
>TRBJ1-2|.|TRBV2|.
TGTGCCAGCAGGGAGAATGACAGTAACTATGGCTACACCTTC
CASRENDSNYGYTF
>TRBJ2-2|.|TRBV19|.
TGTGCCAGTAGTCCTCAACACGGGGAGCTGTTTTTT
CASSPQHGELFF
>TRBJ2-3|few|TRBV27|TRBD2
TGTGCCAGCAGTTGGCTAGCGGGAACCCAAAGCACAGATACGCAGTATTTT
CASSWLAGTQSTDTQYF
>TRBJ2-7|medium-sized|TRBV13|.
TGTGCCAGCAGCTTAGTCGCGGGCCACCTCTCCTACGAGCAGTACTTC
CASSLVAGHLSYEQYF
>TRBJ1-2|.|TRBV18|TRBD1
TGTGCCAGCTCGGACAGGGGAGACAATGGCTACACCTTC
CASSDRGDNGYTF